Presented here are 6 T cell receptor beta chains from one specimen sequenced in a study of cytomegalovirus exposure and HLA in healthy donors. The PCR ran on 60 Vbeta and 13 Jbeta primers. Data came from immunoSEQ multiplex PCR; TCRdb stores just in-frame clones and leaves some out. The repertoire holds fewer than 200,000 clones, about 13% seen once, with about 8% in the top ten. Sequencing used PBMCs. These TCRs come from a man aged 45-65 years in good health and CMV-seropositive.

The table lists this clone with a few counts. The V gene is TRBV6-6, the J gene TRBJ2-5; the D gene is possibly TRBD2 (5 bases). The CDR3 length is 15 residues. CDR1 is MNHNY, CDR2 SVGAGI, per germline (reference sequence). Trimming pared 3 bases from V and 5 bases from J, leaving 16 bases between. The chain's CDR3 is CASSYWRGEGETQYF. In nucleotides, the CDR3 is TGTGCCAGCAGTTATTGGCGCGGCGAGGGTGAGACCCAGTACTTC.

The chain joins TRBV13 to TRBJ2-5; 7 nucleotides agree with TRBD2. V was clipped by 0 bases and J by 3 bases; unmatched bases: 7. The CDR3 runs 16 residues. Per the germline V gene, CDR1 is PRHDT and CDR2 is FYEKMQ (reference sequence). CDR3: CASSLGGGLGEETQYF. The DNA of the CDR3 is TGTGCCAGCAGCTTAGGGGGAGGGCTGGGAGAAGAGACCCAGTACTTC.

This clone has just a few counts. V usage is TRBV14 and J usage is TRBJ2-3; 11 nucleotides align to TRBD2. V lost 4 bases to trimming and J lost 1 base; unmatched junction nucleotides: 4. In germline, CDR1 is SGHDN, CDR2 FVKESK. This CDR3 is built from 16 residues. The CDR3 nucleotides are TGTGCCAGCAGCCGTCCTAGCGGGGGGCGCACAGATACGCAGTATTTT. Encoded protein: CASSRPSGGRTDTQYF.

The table lists this clone with a few counts. The chain combines TRBV9 with TRBJ2-1, with D possibly TRBD2 on 5 matching bases. Germline values: CDR1 SGDLS, CDR2 YYNGEE. V lost 3 bases to trimming and J lost 9 bases, with 13 bases between them. CDR3 length: 13 residues. CDR3 amino acids: CASSATPEGEQFF. The CDR3 DNA sequence: TGTGCCAGCAGCGCCACCCCCGAGGGTGAGCAGTTCTTC.

CDR3 bases: TGCGCCAGCAGCTTGAGTGGCGGGGGGCTCGGGGAGCAGTACGTC. Translation: CASSLSGGGLGEQYV. V gene TRBV5-1 combines with J gene TRBJ2-7; 8 nucleotides match TRBD2. The CDR3 contains 15 residues. Per germline, CDR1 SGHRS and CDR2 YFSETQ. Trimming at V came to 1 base and at J to 7 bases, leaving 10 bases not matched to a gene.

CDR3 DNA: TGTGCCAGCAGTGGGGCAGGGAGGGGTGGGCAGCCCCAGCATTTT. The encoded protein is CASSGAGRGGQPQHF. This chain links TRBV6-5 with TRBJ1-5; D may be TRBD1 (5 bases). The V end lost 5 bases, the J end lost 7 bases, and 18 bases lay between the germline ends. Germline-derived CDR1 and CDR2 are MNHEY and SVGAGI. The CDR3 contains 15 residues.